The clone carrying this T cell receptor beta chain was recorded once. The antigen is unknown. Generated by immunoSEQ multiplex PCR, the TCRdb table keeps only in-frame clones and is missing some. The sample lists roughly 120,000 clones, approximately 91% occurring once. The V and J ends lost 8 bases and 1 base respectively, with 17 bases between them. This CDR3 has 15 amino acids. CDR1 and CDR2 from the germline V gene are SEHNR and FQNEAQ (reference sequence). The data were taken from a study of cytomegalovirus exposure and HLA in healthy donors. Background on the study: The same platform used for the roughly 600 first-cohort repertoires was also used for the approximately 120 validation repertoires, as a later analysis reported.

Overall study findings and caveats: The authors confirmed in vitro that a few CMV-associated chains were specific for CMV antigens.

The sequenced sample was PBMCs. The genes are TRBV7-9 and TRBJ1-1, with D hard to call. The source is a man aged 18 to 30 in good health and CMV-seropositive. The CDR3 loop reads CASFRIRNANTEAFF. The CDR3 coding sequence is TGTGCCAGCTTCAGGATACGGAATGCGAACACTGAAGCTTTCTTT.